This TCR beta chain was recovered during a study of blood T cell repertoires in COVID-19. The overall study: Sources were T cells, B-cell-depleted T cells, or PBMCs; the material itself was cDNA or gDNA.

Researchers sorted participants into cohorts using their self-reported clinical history. Study processing details: The authors estimated nucleated cell counts from reference gene primer amplification. Method: immunoSEQ multiplex PCR; TCRdb's copy keeps in-frame clones and lacks some. V, J and clone size are those of that table, while D and trimming were read from the DNA. The sample records about 230,000 clones, approximately 89% being singletons. As for this clone: The same CDR3 is also encoded by other DNA sequences in this sample.

Sequencing used PBMCs or T cells enriched from blood (not recorded which). The receptor was isolated from a woman under 40 who had been exposed to COVID-19.

DNA of the CDR3: TGCGCCAGCAGCTCCCAGGGGGGGAACACTGAAGCTTTCTTT. It codes for CASSSQGGNTEAFF. J is TRBJ1-1 and V is TRBV5-1; 7 bases match TRBD1. V dropped 3 bases and J dropped 1; count of bases not matched to a gene: 3. CDR3 size: 14 residues. CDR1 is SGHRS and CDR2 is YFSETQ in the germline V gene.